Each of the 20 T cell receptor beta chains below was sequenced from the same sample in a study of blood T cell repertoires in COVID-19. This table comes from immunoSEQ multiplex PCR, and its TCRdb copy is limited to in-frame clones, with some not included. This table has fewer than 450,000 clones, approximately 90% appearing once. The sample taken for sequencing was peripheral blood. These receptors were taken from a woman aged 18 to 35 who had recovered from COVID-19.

CDR3 sequence reads: CAWSTGLAGGNEQFF. CDR3 sequence (DNA): TGTGCCTGGAGTACAGGACTAGCGGGAGGGAATGAGCAGTTCTTC. This rearrangement joins TRBV30 to TRBJ2-1, with 15 bases matching TRBD2. In germline, CDR1 is GTSNPN, CDR2 SVGIG (reference sequence). The CDR3 spans 15 residues. The junction had 3 bases not matched to a gene; V was cut back by 2 bases and J by 7 bases.

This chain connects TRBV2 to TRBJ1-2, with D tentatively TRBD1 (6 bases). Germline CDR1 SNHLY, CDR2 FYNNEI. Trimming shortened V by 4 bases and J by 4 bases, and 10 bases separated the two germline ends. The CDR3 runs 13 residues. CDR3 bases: TGTGCCAGCAGTGCCGACAGGCCCTATGGCTACACCTTC. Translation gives CASSADRPYGYTF.

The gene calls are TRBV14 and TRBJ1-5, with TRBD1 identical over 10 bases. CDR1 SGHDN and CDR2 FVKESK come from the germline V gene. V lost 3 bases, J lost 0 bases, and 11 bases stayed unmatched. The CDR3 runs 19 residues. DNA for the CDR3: TGTGCCAGCAGCCATCTCCGGGACAGGGGATTAATTAGCAATCAGCCCCAGCATTTT. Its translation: CASSHLRDRGLISNQPQHF. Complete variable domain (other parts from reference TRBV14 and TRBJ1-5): EAGVTQFPSHSVIEKGQTVTLRCDPISGHDNLYWYRRVMGKEIKFLLHFVKESKQDESGMPNNRFLAERTGGTYSTLKVQPAELEDSGVYFCASSHLRDRGLISNQPQHFGDGTRLSIL.

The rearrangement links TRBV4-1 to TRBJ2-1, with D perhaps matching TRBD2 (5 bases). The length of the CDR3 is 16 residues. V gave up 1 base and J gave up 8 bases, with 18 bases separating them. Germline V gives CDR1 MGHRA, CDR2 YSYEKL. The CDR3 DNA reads TGCGCCAGCAGCCAAGGGACGGGAAGTGCGTTCGATGAGCAGTTCTTC. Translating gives CASSQGTGSAFDEQFF.

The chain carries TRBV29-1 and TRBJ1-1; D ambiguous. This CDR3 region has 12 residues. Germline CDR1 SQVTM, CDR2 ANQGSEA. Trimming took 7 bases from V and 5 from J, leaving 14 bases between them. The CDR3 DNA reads TGCAGCGCTTTCCCGGTCAGGACTGAAGCTTTCTTT. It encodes CSAFPVRTEAFF. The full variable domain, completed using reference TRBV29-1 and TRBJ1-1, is SAVISQKPSRDICQRGTSLTIQCQVDSQVTMMFWYRQQPGQSLTLIATANQGSEATYESGFVIDKFPISRPNLTFSTLTVSNMSPEDSSIYLCSAFPVRTEAFFGQGTRLTVV.

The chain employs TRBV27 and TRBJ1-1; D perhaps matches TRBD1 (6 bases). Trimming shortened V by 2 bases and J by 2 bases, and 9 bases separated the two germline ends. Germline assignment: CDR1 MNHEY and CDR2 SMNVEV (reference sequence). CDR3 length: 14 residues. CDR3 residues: CASSLQGFNTEAFF. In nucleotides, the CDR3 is TGTGCCAGCAGTTTACAGGGGTTCAACACTGAAGCTTTCTTT.

For the CDR3, the DNA is TGTGCCAGCAGCTCCGGACAGGCCAACACCGGGGAGCTGTTTTTT. Its protein is CASSSGQANTGELFF. The chain carries TRBV7-2 and TRBJ2-2; 7 positions match TRBD1. CDR1 SGHTA and CDR2 FQGNSA come from the germline V gene. The CDR3 extends over 15 amino acids. The V segment lost 4 bases and the J segment 2 bases; nucleotides outside the gene matches: 4.

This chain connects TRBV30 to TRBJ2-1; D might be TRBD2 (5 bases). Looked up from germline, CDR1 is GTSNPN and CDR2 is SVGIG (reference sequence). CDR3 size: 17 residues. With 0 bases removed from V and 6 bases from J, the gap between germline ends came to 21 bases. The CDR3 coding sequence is TGTGCCTGGAGTGTACGTTGGGTGAGGGAGAAGGTCAATGAGCAGTTCTTC. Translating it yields CAWSVRWVREKVNEQFF.

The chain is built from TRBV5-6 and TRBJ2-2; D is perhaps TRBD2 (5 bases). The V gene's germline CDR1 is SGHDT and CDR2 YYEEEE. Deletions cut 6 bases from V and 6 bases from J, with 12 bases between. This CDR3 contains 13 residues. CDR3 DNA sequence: TGTGCCAGCATGCTAGGACTCGCCGGGGAGCTGTTTTTT. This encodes CASMLGLAGELFF.

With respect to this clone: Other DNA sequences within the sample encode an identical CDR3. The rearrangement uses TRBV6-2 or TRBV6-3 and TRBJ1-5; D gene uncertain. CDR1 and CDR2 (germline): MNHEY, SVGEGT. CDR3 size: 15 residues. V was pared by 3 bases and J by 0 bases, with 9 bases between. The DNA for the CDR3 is TGTGCCAGCAGTTATTCGGGATATAGCAATCAGCCCCAGCATTTT. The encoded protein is CASSYSGYSNQPQHF.

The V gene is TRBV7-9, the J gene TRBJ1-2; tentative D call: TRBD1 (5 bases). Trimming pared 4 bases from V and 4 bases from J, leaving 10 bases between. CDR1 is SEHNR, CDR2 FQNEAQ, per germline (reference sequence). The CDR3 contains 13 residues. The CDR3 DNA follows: TGTGCCAGCAGCTCAGGGTTAGGCTATGGCTACACCTTC. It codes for CASSSGLGYGYTF.

The CDR3 DNA follows: TGCAGCGCAGGACTTAACTATGGCTACACCTTC. It is translated as CSAGLNYGYTF. The chain couples TRBV29-1 to TRBJ1-2; D not resolved. There are 11 residues in the CDR3. Between the trimmed V and J ends, which lost 7 bases and 1 base, there was a span of 7 bases. Germline V gene lookup returns CDR1 SQVTM and CDR2 ANQGSEA.

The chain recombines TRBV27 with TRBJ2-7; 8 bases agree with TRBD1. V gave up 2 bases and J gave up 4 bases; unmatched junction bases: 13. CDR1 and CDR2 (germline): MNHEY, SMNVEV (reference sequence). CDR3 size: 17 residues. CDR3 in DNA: TGTGCCAGCAGTTTAAATCCACCTCCGCAGGGGGCATACGAGCAGTACGTC. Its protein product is CASSLNPPPQGAYEQYV.

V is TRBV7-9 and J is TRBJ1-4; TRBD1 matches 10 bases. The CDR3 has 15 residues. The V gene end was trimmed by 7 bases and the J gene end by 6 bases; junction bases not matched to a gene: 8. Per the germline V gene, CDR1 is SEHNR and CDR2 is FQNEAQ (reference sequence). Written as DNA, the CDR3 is TGTGCCAGCATGTCAGCCGGGACAGGGGATGAAAAACTGTTTTTT. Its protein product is CASMSAGTGDEKLFF.

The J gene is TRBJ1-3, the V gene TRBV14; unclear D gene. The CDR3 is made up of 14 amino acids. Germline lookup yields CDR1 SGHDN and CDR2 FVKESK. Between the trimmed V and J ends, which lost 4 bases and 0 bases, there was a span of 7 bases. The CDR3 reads CASSPVISGNTIYF. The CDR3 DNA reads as TGTGCCAGCAGCCCGGTTATCTCTGGAAACACCATATATTTT. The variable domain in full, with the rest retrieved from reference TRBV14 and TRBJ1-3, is EAGVTQFPSHSVIEKGQTVTLRCDPISGHDNLYWYRRVMGKEIKFLLHFVKESKQDESGMPNNRFLAERTGGTYSTLKVQPAELEDSGVYFCASSPVISGNTIYFGEGSWLTVV.

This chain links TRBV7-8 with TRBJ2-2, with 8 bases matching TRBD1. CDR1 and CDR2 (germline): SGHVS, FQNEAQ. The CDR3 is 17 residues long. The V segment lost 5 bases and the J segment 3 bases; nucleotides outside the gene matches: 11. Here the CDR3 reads CASSALWSQGDTGELFF. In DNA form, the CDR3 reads TGTGCCAGCAGCGCGTTGTGGTCACAGGGGGACACCGGGGAGCTGTTTTTT.

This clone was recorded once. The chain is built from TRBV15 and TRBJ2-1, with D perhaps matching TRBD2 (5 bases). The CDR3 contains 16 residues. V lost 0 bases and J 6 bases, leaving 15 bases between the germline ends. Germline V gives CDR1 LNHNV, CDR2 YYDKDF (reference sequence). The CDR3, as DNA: TGTGCCACCAGCAGAGATTCGAGGGTAAAAGGCAATGAGCAGTTCTTC. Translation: CATSRDSRVKGNEQFF.

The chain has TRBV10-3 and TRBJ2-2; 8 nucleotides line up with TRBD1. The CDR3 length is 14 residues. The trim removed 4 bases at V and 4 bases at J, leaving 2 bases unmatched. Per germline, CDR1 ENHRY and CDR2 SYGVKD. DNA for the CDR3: TGTGCCATCAGTGGAACAGGGGGCACCGGGGAGCTGTTTTTT. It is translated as CAISGTGGTGELFF.

The CDR3: CASSLALAEDEQFF. Written as DNA, the CDR3 is TGTGCCAGCAGCTTAGCCCTAGCGGAAGACGAGCAGTTCTTC. The rearrangement joins TRBV7-9 to TRBJ2-1; 7 bases match TRBD2. Germline V gene sequence: CDR1 SEHNR, CDR2 FQNEAQ (reference sequence). This CDR3 spans 14 amino acids. The J segment lost 10 bases and the V segment lost 0 bases, leaving 6 bases of the junction unmatched.

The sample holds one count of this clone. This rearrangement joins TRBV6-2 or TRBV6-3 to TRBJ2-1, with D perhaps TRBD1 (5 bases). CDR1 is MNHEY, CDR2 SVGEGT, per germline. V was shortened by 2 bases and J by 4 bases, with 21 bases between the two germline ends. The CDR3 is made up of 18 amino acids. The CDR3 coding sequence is TGTGCCAGCAGTTACACCAGGGCGGCAACCCTTAATTACAATGAGCAGTTCTTC. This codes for CASSYTRAATLNYNEQFF.